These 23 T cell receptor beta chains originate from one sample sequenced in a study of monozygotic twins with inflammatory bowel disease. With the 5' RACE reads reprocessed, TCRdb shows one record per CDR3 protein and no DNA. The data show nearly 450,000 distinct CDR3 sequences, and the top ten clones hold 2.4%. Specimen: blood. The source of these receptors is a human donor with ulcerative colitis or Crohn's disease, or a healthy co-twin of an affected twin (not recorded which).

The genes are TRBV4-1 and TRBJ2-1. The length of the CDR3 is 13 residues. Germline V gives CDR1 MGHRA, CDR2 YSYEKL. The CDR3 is CASSQDPDYEQFF.

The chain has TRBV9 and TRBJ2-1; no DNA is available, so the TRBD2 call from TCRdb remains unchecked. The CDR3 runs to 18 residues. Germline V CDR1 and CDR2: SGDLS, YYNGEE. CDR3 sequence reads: CASSVGGSGGSSYNEQFF.

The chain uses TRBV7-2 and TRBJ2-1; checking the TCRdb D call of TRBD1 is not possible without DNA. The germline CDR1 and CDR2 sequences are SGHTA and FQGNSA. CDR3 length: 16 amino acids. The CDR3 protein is CASSPKGAGRALEQFF.

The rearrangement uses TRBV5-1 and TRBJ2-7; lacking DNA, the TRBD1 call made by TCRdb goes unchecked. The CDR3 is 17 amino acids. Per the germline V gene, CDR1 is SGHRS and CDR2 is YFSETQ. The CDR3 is CASSLGGTGTGGYEQYF.

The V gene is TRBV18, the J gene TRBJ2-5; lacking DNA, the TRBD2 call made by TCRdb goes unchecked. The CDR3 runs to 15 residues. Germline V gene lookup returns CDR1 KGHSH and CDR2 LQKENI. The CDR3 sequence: CASSSSLAVGETQYF.

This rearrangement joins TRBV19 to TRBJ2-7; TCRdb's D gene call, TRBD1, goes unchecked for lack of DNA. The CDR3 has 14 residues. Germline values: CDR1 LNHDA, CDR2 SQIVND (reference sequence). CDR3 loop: CASSRGQGIYEQYF.

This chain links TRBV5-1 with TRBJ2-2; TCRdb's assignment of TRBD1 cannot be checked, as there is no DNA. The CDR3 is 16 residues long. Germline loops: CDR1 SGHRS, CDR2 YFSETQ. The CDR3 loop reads CASSPFRGQGTGELFF.

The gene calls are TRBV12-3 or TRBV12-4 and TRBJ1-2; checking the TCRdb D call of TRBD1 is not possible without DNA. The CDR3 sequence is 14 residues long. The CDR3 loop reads CASSAARGSIGYTF.

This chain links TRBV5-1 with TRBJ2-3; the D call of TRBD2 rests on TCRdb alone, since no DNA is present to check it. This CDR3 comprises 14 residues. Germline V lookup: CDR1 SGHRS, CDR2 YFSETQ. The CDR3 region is CASSPQAGLDTQYF. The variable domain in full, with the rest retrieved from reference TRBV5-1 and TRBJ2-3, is KAGVTQTPRYLIKTRGQQVTLSCSPISGHRSVSWYQQTPGQGLQFLFEYFSETQRNKGNFPGRFSGRQFSNSRSEMNVSTLELGDSALYLCASSPQAGLDTQYFGPGTRLTVL.

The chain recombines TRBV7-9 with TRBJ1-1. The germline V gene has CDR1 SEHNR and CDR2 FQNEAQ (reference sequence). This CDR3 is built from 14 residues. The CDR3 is CASSIVETGTEAFF.

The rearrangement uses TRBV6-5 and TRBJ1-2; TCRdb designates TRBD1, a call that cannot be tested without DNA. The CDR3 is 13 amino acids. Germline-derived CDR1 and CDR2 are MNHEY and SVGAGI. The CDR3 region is CASSWTGEKGYTF.

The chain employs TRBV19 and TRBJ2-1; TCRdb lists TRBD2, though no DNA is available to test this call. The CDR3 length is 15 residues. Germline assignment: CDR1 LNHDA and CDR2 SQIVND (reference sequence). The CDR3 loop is CASSPSGQVYNEQFF.

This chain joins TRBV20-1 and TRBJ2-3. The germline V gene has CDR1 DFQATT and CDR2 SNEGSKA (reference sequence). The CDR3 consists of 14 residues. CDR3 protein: CSASRWTDTDTQYF.

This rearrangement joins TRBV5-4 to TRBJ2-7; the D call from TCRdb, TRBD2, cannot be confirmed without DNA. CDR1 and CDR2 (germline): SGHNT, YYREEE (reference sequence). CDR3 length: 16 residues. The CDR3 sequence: CASSSTSGGSSYEQYF.

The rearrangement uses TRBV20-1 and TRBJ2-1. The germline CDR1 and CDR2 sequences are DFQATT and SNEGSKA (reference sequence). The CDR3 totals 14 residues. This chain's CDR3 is CSARAVLSYNEQFF.

The CDR3 sequence is CASSQVTRSLYNEQFF. The V and J genes are TRBV4-1 and TRBJ2-1. Germline CDR1 and CDR2: MGHRA and YSYEKL. The CDR3 is made up of 16 amino acids.

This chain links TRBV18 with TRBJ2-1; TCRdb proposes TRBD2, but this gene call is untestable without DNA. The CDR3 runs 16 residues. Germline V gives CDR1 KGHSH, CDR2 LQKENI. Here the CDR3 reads CASSPTLASGANEQFF. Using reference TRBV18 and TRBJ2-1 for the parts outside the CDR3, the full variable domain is NAGVMQNPRHLVRRRGQEARLRCSPMKGHSHVYWYRQLPEEGLKFMVYLQKENIIDESGMPKERFSAEFPKEGPSILRIQQVVRGDSAAYFCASSPTLASGANEQFFGPGTRLTVL.

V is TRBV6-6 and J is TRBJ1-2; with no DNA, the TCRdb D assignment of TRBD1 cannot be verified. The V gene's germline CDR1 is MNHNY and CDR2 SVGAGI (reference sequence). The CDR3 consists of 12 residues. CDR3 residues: CASSYEQGAHTF.

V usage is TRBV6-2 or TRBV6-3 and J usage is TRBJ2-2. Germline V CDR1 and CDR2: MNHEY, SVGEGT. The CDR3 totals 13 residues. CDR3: CASSHQNTGELFF.

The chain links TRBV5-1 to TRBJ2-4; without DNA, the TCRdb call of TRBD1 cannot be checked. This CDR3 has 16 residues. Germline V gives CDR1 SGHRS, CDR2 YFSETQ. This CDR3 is CASSLLGGQGRDIQYF.

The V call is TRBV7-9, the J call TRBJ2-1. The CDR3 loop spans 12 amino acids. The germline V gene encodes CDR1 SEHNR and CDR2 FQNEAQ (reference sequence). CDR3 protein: CASSWSENEQFF.

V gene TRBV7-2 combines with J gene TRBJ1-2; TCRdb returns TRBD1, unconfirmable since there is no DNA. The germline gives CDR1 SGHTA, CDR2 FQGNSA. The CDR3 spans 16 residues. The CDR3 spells CASSLGQVTNGYGYTF. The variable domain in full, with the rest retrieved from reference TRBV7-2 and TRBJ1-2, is GAGVSQSPSNKVTEKGKDVELRCDPISGHTALYWYRQSLGQGLEFLIYFQGNSAPDKSGLPSDRFSAERTGGSVSTLTIQRTQQEDSAVYLCASSLGQVTNGYGYTFGSGTRLTVV.

The CDR3 loop reads CASSQDKWGYGYTF. This rearrangement joins TRBV4-1 to TRBJ1-2. CDR1 is MGHRA, CDR2 YSYEKL, per germline. CDR3 size: 14 residues.